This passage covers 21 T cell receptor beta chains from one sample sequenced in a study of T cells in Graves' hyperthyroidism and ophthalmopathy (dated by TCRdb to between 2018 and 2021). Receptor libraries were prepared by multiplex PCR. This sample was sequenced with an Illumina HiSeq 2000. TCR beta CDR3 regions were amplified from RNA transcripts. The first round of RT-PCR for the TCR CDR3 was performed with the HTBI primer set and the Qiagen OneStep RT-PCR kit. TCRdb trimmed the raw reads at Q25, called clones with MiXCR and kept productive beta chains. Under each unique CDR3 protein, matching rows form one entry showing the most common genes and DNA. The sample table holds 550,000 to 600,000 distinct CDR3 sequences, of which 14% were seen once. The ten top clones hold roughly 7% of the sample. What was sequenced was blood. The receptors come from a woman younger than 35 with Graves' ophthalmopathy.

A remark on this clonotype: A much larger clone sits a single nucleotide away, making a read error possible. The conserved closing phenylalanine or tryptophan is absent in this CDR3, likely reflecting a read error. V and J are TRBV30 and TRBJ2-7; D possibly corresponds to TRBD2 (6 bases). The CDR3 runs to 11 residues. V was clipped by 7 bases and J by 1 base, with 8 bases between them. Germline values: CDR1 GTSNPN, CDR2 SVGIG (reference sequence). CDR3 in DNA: TGTGCCTTGACTAGTTCCTACGAGCAGTACCTC. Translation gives CALTSSYEQYL.

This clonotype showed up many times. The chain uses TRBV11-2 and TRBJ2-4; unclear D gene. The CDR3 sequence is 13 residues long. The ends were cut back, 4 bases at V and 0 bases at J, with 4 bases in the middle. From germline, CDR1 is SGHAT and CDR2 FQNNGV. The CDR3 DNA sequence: TGTGCCAGCAGCTCGGAAGCCAAAAACATTCAGTACTTC. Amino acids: CASSSEAKNIQYF.

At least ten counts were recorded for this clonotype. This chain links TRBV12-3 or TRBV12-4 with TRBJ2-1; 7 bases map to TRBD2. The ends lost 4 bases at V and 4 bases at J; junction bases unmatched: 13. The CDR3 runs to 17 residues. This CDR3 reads CASSSTTTSVGYNEQFF. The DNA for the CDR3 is TGTGCCAGCAGTTCTACTACCACTAGCGTGGGGTACAATGAGCAGTTCTTC.

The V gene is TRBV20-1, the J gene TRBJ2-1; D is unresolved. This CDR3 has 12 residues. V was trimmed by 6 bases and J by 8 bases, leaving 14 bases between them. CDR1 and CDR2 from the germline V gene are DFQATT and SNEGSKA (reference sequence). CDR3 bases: TGCAGTGCGCGCGGCCTAGAGGATGAGCAGTTCTTC. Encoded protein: CSARGLEDEQFF.

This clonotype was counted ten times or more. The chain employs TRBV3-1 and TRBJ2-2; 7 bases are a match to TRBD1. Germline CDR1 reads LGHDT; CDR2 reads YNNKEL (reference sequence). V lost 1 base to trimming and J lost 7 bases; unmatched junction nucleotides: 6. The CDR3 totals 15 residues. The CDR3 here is CASSQAAGGNGELFF. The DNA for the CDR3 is TGTGCCAGCAGCCAAGCGGCAGGGGGAAACGGGGAGCTGTTTTTT.

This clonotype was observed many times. As DNA, the CDR3 is TGTGCCAGCAGTTTGCGGGGGGCGACCTATGGCTACACCTTC. This translates into CASSLRGATYGYTF. The chain joins TRBV28 to TRBJ1-2; a weak D match, TRBD1 (6 bases). Looked up from germline, CDR1 is MDHEN and CDR2 is SYDVKM. The CDR3 runs to 14 residues. Trimming stripped 3 bases from V and 4 bases from J, with 12 bases between.

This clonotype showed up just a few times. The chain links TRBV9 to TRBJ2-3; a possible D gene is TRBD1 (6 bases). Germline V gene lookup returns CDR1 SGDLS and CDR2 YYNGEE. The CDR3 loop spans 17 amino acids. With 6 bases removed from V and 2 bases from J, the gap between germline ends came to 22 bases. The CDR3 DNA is TGTGCCAGCACCGGTGGGGGCTCCACCTACAACACAGATACGCAGTATTTT. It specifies CASTGGGSTYNTDTQYF. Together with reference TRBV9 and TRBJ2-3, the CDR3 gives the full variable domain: DSGVTQTPKHLITATGQRVTLRCSPRSGDLSVYWYQQSLDQGLQFLIQYYNGEERAKGNILERFSAQQFPDLHSELNLSSLELGDSALYFCASTGGGSTYNTDTQYFGPGTRLTVL.

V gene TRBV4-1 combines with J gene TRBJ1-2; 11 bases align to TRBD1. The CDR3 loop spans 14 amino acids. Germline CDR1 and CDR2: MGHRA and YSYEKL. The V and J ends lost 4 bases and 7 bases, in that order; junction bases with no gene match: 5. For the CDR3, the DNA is TGCGCCAGCAGCCGGACAGGGGGCGCAGGTGGCTACACCTTC. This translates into CASSRTGGAGGYTF.

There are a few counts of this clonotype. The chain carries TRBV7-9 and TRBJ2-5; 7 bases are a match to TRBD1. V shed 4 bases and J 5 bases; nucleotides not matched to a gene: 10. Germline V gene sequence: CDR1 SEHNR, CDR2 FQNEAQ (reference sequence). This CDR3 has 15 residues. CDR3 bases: TGTGCCAGCAGCTCCACTGGACCGGGACAGGAGACCCAGTACTTC. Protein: CASSSTGPGQETQYF.

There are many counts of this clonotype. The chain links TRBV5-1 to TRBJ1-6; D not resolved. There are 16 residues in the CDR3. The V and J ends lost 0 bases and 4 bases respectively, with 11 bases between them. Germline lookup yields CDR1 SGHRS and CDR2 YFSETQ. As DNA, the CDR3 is TGCGCCAGCAGCTTGGTTCCGGGAGCGTATAATTCACCCCTCCACTTT. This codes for CASSLVPGAYNSPLHF.

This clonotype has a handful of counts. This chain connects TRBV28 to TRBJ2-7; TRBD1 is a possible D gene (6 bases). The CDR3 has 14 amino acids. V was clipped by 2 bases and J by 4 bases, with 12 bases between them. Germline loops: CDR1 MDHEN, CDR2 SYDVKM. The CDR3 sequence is CASSLQGLLYEQYF. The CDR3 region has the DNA TGTGCCAGCAGTTTACAGGGGCTACTTTACGAGCAGTACTTC.

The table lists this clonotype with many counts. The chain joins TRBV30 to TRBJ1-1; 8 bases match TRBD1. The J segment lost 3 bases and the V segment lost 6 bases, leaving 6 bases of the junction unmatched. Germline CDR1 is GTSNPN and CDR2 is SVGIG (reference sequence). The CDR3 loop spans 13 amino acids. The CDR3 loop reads CACRQGMHTEAFF. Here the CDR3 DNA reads TGTGCCTGTAGACAGGGGATGCACACTGAAGCTTTCTTT.

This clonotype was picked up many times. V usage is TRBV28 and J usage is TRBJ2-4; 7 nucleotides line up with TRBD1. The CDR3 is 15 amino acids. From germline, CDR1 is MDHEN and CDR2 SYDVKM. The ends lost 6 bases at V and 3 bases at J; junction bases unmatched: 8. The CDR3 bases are TGTGCCAGCAGCTATACTCGGGACAGCAAAAACATTCAGTACTTC. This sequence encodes CASSYTRDSKNIQYF.

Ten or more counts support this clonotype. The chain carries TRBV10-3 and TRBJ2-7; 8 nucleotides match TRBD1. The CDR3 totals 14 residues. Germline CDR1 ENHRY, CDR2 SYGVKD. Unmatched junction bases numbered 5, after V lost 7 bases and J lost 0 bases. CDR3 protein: CAINPGQVSYEQYF. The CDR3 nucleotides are TGTGCCATCAACCCGGGACAGGTCTCCTACGAGCAGTACTTC.

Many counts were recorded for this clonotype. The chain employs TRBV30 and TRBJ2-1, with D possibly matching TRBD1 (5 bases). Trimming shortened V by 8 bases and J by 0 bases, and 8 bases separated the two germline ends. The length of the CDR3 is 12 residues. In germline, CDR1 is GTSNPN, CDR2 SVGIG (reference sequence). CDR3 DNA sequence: TGTGCCACAGGTTTCTCCTACAATGAGCAGTTCTTC. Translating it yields CATGFSYNEQFF.

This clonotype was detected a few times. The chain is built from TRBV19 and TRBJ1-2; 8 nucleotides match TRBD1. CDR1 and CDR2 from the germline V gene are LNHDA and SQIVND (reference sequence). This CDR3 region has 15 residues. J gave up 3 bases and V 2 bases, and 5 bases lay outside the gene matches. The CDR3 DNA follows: TGTGCCAGTAGTATAAGACTGGACAGGGACTATGGCTACACCTTC. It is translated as CASSIRLDRDYGYTF.

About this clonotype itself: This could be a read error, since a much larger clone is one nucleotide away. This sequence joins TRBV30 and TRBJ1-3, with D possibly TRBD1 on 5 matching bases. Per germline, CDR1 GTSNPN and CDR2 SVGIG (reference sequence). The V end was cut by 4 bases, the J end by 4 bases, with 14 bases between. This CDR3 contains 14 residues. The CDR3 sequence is CAWNARGTGNTIYF. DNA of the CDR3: TGTGCCTGGAACGCCAGAGGGACCGGAAACACCATATATTTT.

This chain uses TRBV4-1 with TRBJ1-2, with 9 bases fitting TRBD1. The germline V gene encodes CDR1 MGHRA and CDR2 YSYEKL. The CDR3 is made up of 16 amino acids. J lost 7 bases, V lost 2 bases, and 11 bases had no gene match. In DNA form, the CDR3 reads TGCGCCAGCAGCCAACCTTCACAGGGGGCGGGGATTGGCTACACCTTC. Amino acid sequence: CASSQPSQGAGIGYTF.

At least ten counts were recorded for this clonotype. CDR3 nucleotide sequence: TGTGCCAGCAGTGAAGATCAAACGACCCCTGGAAACACCATATATTTT. Protein product: CASSEDQTTPGNTIYF. The chain has TRBV28 and TRBJ1-3; no firm D call. With 5 bases removed from V and 2 bases from J, the gap between germline ends came to 16 bases. CDR1 and CDR2 (germline): MDHEN, SYDVKM. The CDR3 consists of 16 residues. Complete variable domain (other parts from reference TRBV28 and TRBJ1-3): DVKVTQSSRYLVKRTGEKVFLECVQDMDHENMFWYRQDPGLGLRLIYFSYDVKMKEKGDIPEGYSVSREKKERFSLILESASTNQTSMYLCASSEDQTTPGNTIYFGEGSWLTVV.

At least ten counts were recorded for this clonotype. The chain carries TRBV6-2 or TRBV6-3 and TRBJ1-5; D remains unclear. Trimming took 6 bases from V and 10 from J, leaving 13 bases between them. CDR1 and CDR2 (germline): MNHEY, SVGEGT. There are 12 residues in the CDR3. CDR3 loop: CASSSGVLPQHF. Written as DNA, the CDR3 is TGTGCCAGCAGCTCCGGAGTCCTACCCCAGCATTTT.

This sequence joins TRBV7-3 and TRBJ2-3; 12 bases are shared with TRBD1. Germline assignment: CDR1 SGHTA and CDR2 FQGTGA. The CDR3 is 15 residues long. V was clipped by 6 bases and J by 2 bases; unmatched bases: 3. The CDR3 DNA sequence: TGTGCCAGCAGGGGGACAGGGGGCTTCACAGATACGCAGTATTTT. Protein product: CASRGTGGFTDTQYF.